Presented here are 15 T cell receptor beta chains from one specimen sequenced in a study of blood T cell repertoires in COVID-19 (TCRdb year 2020). Library construction relied on the immunoSEQ multiplex PCR assay. TCRdb re-hosts the immuneACCESS table, in-frame sequences only. Its copies lack some clones; in the studies checked, an unresolved V gene accounts for under half of them, and the cause for the rest is not known. This sample has approximately 230,000 clones in its table, and 85% to 95% of those were observed once. The top ten hold less than 2.5% of the sample. Sequenced material: PBMCs or T cells enriched from blood (not recorded which). The source of these receptors is a woman under 30 who had recovered from COVID-19.

This sequence joins TRBV11-2 and TRBJ2-5; 8 nucleotides align to TRBD2. This CDR3 has 16 residues. V was pared by 1 base and J by 5 bases, with 9 bases of the junction left unmatched. Germline CDR1 reads SGHAT; CDR2 reads FQNNGV. CDR3 in amino acids: CASSLASRGGRETQYF. CDR3 coding DNA: TGTGCCAGCAGCTTAGCGTCCCGGGGGGGGAGGGAGACCCAGTACTTC.

V is TRBV21-1 and J is TRBJ1-3; TRBD1 reflects the table's D call only, with no check against the DNA. TRBV21-1 is an annotated pseudogene. This CDR3 contains 16 residues. DNA for the CDR3: TGTGCCAGCAGATTGGGACAGGTGAACTCTGGAAACACCATATATTTT. This translates into CASRLGQVNSGNTIYF.

This chain uses TRBV7-9 with TRBJ1-1, with 8 nucleotides matching TRBD1. This CDR3 is built from 14 residues. The junction had 11 bases not matched to a gene; V was cut back by 7 bases and J by 7 bases. From germline, CDR1 is SEHNR and CDR2 FQNEAQ (reference sequence). The CDR3 protein is CASTPQGAAGEAFF. CDR3 sequence (DNA): TGTGCCAGCACACCTCAGGGGGCAGCCGGTGAAGCTTTCTTT.

The chain recombines TRBV12-5 with TRBJ1-2, with TRBD1 matching 7 bases. The length of the CDR3 is 15 residues. V shed 3 bases and J 6 bases; nucleotides not matched to a gene: 10. Germline V lookup: CDR1 LGHNT, CDR2 FRNRAP. This chain's CDR3 is CASGFGTGARDGYTF. CDR3 nucleotides: TGTGCTAGTGGTTTCGGCACAGGGGCGAGAGATGGCTACACCTTC.

This chain connects TRBV6-1 to TRBJ2-7; 7 nucleotides match TRBD1. The germline gives CDR1 MNHNS, CDR2 SASEGT. The CDR3 contains 15 residues. With 2 bases clipped from V and 8 bases from J, the junction kept 12 bases outside the gene matches. The CDR3 DNA follows: TGTGCCAGCAGTGAACGGGGACAGACTATAGTTCAGCAGTACTTC. This sequence encodes CASSERGQTIVQQYF.

This clone occurred a few times. The chain employs TRBV14 and TRBJ1-1; the D is unclear. With 0 bases removed from V and 1 base from J, the gap between germline ends came to 9 bases. Germline V gene lookup returns CDR1 SGHDN and CDR2 FVKESK. The length of the CDR3 is 15 residues. CDR3 bases: TGTGCCAGCAGCCAAGATCTGGGAGGGAACACTGAAGCTTTCTTT. Translated, it gives CASSQDLGGNTEAFF.

CDR3 nucleotides: TGTGCCAGCAGTGACCAAGGCCCAGGGGCCGCCGGGGAGCTGTTTTTT. Protein: CASSDQGPGAAGELFF. V usage is TRBV6-4 and J usage is TRBJ2-2, with D possibly TRBD1 on 6 matching bases. Germline V gene sequence: CDR1 MRHNA, CDR2 SNTAGT. The V end lost 2 bases, the J end lost 6 bases, and 16 bases lay between the germline ends. The CDR3 has 16 amino acids.

The rearrangement joins TRBV2 to TRBJ1-1; tentatively, D is TRBD1 (6 bases). CDR3 length: 13 residues. V gave up 5 bases and J gave up 8 bases, with 15 bases separating them. In germline, CDR1 is SNHLY, CDR2 FYNNEI. CDR3 bases: TGTGCCAGCAGTACCCAGGTCGGGACAGAAGCTTTCTTT. This gives the protein CASSTQVGTEAFF.

The V gene is TRBV24-1, the J gene TRBJ2-2; D possibly corresponds to TRBD1 (5 bases). The CDR3 extends over 15 amino acids. Germline V gene sequence: CDR1 KGHDR, CDR2 SFDVKD. V lost 5 bases to trimming and J lost 7 bases, with 16 bases between them. The DNA for the CDR3 is TGTGCCACCAGTGGTTGGTCCAGGGCCGACGGGGAGCTGTTTTTT. Translated, it gives CATSGWSRADGELFF.

The chain is built from TRBV7-2 and TRBJ2-1, with 11 bases lining up with TRBD2. This CDR3 comprises 15 residues. CDR1 is SGHTA, CDR2 FQGNSA, per germline. J was trimmed by 4 bases and V by 5 bases; bases with no gene match: 4. Here the CDR3 DNA reads TGTGCCAGCAGCCGTAGCGGGGGGGGTTACAATGAGCAGTTCTTC. Translating gives CASSRSGGGYNEQFF.

The genes are TRBV24-1 and TRBJ1-1; maybe TRBD1 (6 bases). Germline-derived CDR1 and CDR2 are KGHDR and SFDVKD. The germline V and J ends were trimmed by 4 bases and 6 bases, with 8 bases remaining between them. This CDR3 is 12 amino acids long. DNA for the CDR3: TGTGCCACCAGTGACGGGGGGCCTGAAGCTTTCTTT. The encoded protein is CATSDGGPEAFF.

J is TRBJ2-1 and V is TRBV10-3; 9 bases are a match to TRBD2. CDR1 is ENHRY and CDR2 is SYGVKD in the germline V gene. V shed 4 bases and J 8 bases; nucleotides not matched to a gene: 12. The CDR3 sequence is 16 residues long. The CDR3 bases are TGTGCCATCAGTGGGCCAGCGGGAGGCGGGTTGGATGAGCAGTTCTTC. Translation gives CAISGPAGGGLDEQFF.

CDR3 nucleotides: TGTGCCAGCAGCTCACAGGGGAACAATCAGCCCCAGCATTTT. Translated, it gives CASSSQGNNQPQHF. The rearrangement joins TRBV7-9 to TRBJ1-5; TRBD1 aligns across 7 bases. The V and J ends lost 4 bases and 3 bases, in that order; junction bases with no gene match: 3. Germline V gene data show CDR1 as SEHNR and CDR2 as FQNEAQ (reference sequence). This CDR3 is built from 14 residues.

V is TRBV5-1 and J is TRBJ1-5; 8 bases fit TRBD1. Germline assignment: CDR1 SGHRS and CDR2 YFSETQ. The CDR3 has 14 amino acids. The ends lost 4 bases at V and 6 bases at J; junction bases unmatched: 6. The CDR3 bases are TGCGCCAGCAGCGTTGGGACAGGCGGTCAGCCCCAGCATTTT. This gives the protein CASSVGTGGQPQHF.

About this clone: Other DNA sequences in this specimen translate into the identical CDR3. V is TRBV9 and J is TRBJ1-1; D uncertain. V gave up 2 bases and J gave up 3 bases, with 8 bases separating them. CDR1 is SGDLS and CDR2 is YYNGEE in the germline V gene. The CDR3 runs 13 residues. CDR3 loop: CASSVQVDTEAFF. For the CDR3, the DNA is TGTGCCAGCAGCGTGCAGGTTGACACTGAAGCTTTCTTT.